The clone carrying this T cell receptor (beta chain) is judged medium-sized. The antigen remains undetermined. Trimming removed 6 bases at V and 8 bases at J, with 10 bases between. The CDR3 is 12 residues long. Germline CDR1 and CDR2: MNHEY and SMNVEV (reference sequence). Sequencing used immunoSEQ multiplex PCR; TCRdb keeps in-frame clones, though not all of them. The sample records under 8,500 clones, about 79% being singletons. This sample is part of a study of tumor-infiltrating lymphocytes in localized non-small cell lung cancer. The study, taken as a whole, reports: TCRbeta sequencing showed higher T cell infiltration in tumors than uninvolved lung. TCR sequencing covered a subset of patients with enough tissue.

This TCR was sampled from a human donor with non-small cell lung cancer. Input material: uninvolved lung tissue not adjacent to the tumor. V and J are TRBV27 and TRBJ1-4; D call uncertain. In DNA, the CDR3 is TGTGCCAGCAGAGGTATGCAGGAAAAACTGTTTTTT. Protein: CASRGMQEKLFF.